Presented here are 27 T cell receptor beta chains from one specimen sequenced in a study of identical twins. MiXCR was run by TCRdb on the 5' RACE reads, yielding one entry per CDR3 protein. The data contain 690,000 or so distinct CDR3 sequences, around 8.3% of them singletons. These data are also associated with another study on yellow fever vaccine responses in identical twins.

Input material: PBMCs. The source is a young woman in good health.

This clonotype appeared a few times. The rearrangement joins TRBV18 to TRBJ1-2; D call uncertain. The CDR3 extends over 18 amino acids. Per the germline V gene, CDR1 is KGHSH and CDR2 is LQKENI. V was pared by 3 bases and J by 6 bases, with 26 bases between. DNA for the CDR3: TGTGCCAGCTCACCTTCAGCGACACCTTTTTCCTCACTTGATGGCTACACCTTC. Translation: CASSPSATPFSSLDGYTF.

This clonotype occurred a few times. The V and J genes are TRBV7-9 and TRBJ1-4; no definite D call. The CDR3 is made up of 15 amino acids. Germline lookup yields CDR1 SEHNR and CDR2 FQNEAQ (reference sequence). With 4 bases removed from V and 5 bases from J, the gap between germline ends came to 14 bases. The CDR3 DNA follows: TGTGCCAGCAGCTCCCCAGCGGGCCTAAATGAAAAACTGTTTTTT. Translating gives CASSSPAGLNEKLFF.

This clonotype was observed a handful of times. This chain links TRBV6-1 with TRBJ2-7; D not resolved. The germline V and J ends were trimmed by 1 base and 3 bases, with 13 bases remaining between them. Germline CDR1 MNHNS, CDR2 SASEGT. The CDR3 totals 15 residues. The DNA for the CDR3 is TGTGCCAGCAGTGAAGGTCCAAACCACTTCTACGAGCAGTACTTC. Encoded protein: CASSEGPNHFYEQYF.

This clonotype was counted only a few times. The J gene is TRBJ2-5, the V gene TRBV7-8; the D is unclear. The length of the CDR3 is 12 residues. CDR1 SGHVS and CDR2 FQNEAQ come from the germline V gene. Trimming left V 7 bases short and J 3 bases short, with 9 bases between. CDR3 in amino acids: CASNSLEETQYF. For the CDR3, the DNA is TGTGCCAGCAACTCCCTAGAAGAGACCCAGTACTTC.

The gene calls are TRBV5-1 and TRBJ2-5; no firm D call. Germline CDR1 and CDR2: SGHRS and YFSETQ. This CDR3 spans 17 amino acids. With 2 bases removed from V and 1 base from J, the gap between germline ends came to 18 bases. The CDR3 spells CASSFEIHRTTQETQYF. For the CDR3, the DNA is TGCGCCAGCAGCTTTGAGATTCACAGAACTACCCAAGAGACCCAGTACTTC. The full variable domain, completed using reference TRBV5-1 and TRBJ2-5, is KAGVTQTPRYLIKTRGQQVTLSCSPISGHRSVSWYQQTPGQGLQFLFEYFSETQRNKGNFPGRFSGRQFSNSRSEMNVSTLELGDSALYLCASSFEIHRTTQETQYFGPGTRLLVL.

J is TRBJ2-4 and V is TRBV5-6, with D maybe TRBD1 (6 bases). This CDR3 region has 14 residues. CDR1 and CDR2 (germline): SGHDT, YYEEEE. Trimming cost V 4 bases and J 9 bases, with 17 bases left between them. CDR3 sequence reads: CASSPGTSRTIQYF. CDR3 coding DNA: TGTGCCAGCAGCCCCGGGACATCGAGGACCATTCAGTACTTC.

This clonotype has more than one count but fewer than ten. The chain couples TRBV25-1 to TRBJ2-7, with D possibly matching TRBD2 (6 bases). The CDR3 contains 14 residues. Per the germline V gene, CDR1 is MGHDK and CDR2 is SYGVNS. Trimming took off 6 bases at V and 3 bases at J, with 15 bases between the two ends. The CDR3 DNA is TGTGCCAGCAGCGTCGGCGGGATATACTACGAGCAGTACTTC. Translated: CASSVGGIYYEQYF.

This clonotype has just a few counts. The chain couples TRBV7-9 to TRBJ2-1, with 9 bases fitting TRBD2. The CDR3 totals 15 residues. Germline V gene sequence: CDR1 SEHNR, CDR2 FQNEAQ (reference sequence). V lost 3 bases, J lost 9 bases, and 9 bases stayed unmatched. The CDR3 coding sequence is TGTGCCAGCAGCTTGTGGGCGGGAGGGCCGAGTGAGCAGTTCTTC. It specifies CASSLWAGGPSEQFF.

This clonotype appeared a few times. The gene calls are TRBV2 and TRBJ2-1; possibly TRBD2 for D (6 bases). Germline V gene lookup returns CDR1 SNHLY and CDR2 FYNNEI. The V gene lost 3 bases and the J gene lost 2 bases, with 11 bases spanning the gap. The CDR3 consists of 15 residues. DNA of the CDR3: TGTGCCAGCAGTGATCGGGAGAGCGCCTACAATGAGCAGTTCTTC. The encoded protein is CASSDRESAYNEQFF.

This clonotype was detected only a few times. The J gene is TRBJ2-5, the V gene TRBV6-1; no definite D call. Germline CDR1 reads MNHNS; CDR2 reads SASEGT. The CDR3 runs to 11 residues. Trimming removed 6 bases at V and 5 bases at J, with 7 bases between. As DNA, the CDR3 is TGTGCCAGCAGAAGTTATGAGACCCAGTACTTC. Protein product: CASRSYETQYF.

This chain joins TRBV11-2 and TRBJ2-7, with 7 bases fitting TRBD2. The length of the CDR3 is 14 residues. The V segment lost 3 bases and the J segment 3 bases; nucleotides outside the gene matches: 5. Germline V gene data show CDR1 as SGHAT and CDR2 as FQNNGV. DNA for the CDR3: TGTGCCAGCAGCTTGGCGGGACTACTCTACGAGCAGTACTTC. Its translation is CASSLAGLLYEQYF.

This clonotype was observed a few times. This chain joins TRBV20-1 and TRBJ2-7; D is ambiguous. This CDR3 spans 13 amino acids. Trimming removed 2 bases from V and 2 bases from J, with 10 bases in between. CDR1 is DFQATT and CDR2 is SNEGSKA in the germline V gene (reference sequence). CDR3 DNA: TGCAGTGCTAGACAGAGCACGGCCTACGAGCAGTACTTC. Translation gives CSARQSTAYEQYF.

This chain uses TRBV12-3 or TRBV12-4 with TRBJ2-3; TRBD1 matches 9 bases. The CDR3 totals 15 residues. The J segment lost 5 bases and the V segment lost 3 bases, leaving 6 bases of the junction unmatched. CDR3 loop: CASSLWDRAGDTQYF. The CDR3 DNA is TGTGCCAGCAGTTTGTGGGACAGGGCGGGAGATACGCAGTATTTT.

CDR3 sequence reads: CASSLQGALLPNEKLFF. DNA of the CDR3: TGTGCCAGCAGTTTGCAGGGGGCTTTGCTACCTAATGAAAAACTGTTTTTT. V is TRBV12-3 or TRBV12-4 and J is TRBJ1-4; 8 positions match TRBD1. The CDR3 consists of 17 residues. J gave up 3 bases and V 3 bases, and 9 bases lay outside the gene matches.

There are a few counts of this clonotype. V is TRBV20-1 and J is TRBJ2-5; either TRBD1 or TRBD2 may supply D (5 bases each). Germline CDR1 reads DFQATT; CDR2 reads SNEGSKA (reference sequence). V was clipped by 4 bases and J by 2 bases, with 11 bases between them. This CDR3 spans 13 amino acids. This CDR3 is CSAKGTGQETQYF. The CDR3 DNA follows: TGCAGTGCTAAAGGGACGGGGCAAGAGACCCAGTACTTC.

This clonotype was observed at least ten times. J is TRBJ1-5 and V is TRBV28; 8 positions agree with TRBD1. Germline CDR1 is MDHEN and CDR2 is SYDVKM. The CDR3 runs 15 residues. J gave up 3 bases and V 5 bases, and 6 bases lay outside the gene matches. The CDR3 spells CASSPGTGYNQPQHF. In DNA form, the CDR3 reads TGTGCCAGCAGTCCTGGGACAGGCTACAATCAGCCCCAGCATTTT.

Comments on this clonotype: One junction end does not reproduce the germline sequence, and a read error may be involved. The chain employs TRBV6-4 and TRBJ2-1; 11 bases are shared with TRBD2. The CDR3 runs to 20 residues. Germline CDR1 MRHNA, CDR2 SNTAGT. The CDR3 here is CCCSATRGTSGLWGYNEQFF. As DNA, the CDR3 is TGCTGCTGCAGTGCAACTCGAGGGACTAGCGGATTGTGGGGTTACAATGAGCAGTTCTTC.

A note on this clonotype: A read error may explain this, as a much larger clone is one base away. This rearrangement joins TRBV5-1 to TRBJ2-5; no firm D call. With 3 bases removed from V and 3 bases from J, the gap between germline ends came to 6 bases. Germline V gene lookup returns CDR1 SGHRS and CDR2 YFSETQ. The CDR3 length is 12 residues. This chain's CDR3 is CASSWAEETQYF. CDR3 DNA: TGCGCCAGCAGCTGGGCAGAAGAGACCCAGTACTTC.

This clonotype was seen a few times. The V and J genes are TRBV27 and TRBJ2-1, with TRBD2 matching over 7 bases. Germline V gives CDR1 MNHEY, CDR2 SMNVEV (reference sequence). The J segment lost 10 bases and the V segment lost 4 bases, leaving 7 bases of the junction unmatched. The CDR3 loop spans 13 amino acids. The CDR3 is CASSWGGNREQFF. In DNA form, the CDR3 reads TGTGCCAGCAGTTGGGGGGGGAACAGGGAGCAGTTCTTC.

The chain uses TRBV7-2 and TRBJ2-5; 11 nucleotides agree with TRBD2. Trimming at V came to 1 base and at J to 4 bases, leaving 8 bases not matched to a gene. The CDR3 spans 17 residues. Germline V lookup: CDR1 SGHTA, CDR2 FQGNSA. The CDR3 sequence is CASSLVASGGSRETQYF. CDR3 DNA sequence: TGTGCCAGCAGCTTAGTGGCTAGCGGGGGGTCCCGAGAGACCCAGTACTTC. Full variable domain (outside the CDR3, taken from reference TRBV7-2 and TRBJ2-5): GAGVSQSPSNKVTEKGKDVELRCDPISGHTALYWYRQSLGQGLEFLIYFQGNSAPDKSGLPSDRFSAERTGGSVSTLTIQRTQQEDSAVYLCASSLVASGGSRETQYFGPGTRLLVL.

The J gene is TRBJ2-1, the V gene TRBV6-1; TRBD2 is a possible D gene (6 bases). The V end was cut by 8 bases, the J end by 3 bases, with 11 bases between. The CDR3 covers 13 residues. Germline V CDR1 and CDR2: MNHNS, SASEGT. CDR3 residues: CASRLDFYNEQFF. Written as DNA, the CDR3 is TGTGCCAGCCGACTAGATTTCTACAATGAGCAGTTCTTC.

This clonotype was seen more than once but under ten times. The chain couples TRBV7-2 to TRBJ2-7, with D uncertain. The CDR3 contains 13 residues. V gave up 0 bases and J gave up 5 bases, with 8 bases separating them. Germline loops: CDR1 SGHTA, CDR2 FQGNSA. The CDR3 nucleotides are TGTGCCAGCAGCTTAGCGGGTTACAACGAGCAGTACTTC. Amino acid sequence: CASSLAGYNEQYF.

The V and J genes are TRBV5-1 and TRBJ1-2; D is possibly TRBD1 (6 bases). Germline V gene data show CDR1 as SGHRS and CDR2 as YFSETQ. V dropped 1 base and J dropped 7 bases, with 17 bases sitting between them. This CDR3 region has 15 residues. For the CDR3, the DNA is TGCGCCAGCAGCTTGAGGGCAGGGGATGGTGGTGGCTACACCTTC. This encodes CASSLRAGDGGGYTF.

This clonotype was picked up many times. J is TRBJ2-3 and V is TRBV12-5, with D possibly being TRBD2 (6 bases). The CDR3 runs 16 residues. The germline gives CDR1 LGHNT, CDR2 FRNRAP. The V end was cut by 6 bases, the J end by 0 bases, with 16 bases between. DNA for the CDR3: TGTGCTAGTGGCCGAGACCAAGCGGGCAGCACAGATACGCAGTATTTT. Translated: CASGRDQAGSTDTQYF.

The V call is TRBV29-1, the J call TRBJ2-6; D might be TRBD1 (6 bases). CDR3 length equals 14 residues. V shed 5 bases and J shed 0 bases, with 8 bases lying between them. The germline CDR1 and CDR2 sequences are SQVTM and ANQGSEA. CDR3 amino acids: CSVRGSSGANVLTF. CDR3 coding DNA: TGCAGCGTTAGGGGGAGCTCTGGGGCCAACGTCCTGACTTTC.

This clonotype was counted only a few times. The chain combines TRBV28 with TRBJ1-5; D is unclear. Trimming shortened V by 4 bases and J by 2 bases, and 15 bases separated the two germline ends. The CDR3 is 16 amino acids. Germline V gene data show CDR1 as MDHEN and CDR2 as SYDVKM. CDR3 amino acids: CASSSTNLRGNQPQHF. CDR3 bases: TGTGCCAGCAGTTCCACTAATTTACGGGGCAATCAGCCCCAGCATTTT.

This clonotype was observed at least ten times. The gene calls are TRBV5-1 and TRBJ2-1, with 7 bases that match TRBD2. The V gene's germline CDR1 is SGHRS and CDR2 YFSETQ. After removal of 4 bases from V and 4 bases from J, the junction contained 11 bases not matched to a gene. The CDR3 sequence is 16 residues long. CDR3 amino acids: CASSPEGSGAYNEQFF. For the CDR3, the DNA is TGCGCCAGCAGCCCGGAGGGGAGCGGGGCGTACAATGAGCAGTTCTTC.